This TCR beta chain was captured by sequencing in a study of a mutant IDH1 vaccine in newly diagnosed glioma. About the study: In weeks 1, 3, 5, 7, 11, 15, 19 and 23, patients were immunized, eight times in all. Most patients had received both radiotherapy and temozolomide, the prior options being radiotherapy, temozolomide, or both. Study outcomes and limitations: The vaccine induced immune responses, and these occurred in approximately 93% of patients. Changes to the top peripheral T cell clonotypes appeared unrelated to pseudoprogression.

Details on this clone: The target antigen is unknown.

Noted time point: week 23, last vaccination. Vaccine doses each comprised 300 ug of mutant IDH1 20-mer peptide, with topical imiquimod. Using immunoSEQ multiplex PCR, the repertoire was profiled, and TCRdb retains in-frame clones only, with some absent. The sample contains about 64,000 clones, around 84% of which appear only once. The sequence was collected from a man aged 25-45 years with glioma. Sequenced here: PBMCs, sampled from a glioma patient whose treatment included an IDH1 peptide vaccine.

The CDR3 region has the DNA TGTGCCAGCAGCCACCCGCGTAAGGGGGATAACTATGGCTACACCTTC. Its translation is CASSHPRKGDNYGYTF. The V call is TRBV14, the J call TRBJ1-2, with a tentative D call TRBD1 (6 bases). The CDR3 is 16 amino acids. Germline V gene data show CDR1 as SGHDN and CDR2 as FVKESK. Trimming took off 3 bases at V and 1 base at J, with 15 bases between the two ends.